The source of this T cell receptor beta chain is a study of regulatory T cells in long-lasting Graves disease. As to this clonotype: Relative to the germline gene, one junction end is altered; a read error may explain this.

The V gene's germline CDR1 is SGHNT and CDR2 YENEEA. The CDR3 consists of 17 residues. Arm-PCR of CDR3 regions and iRepertoire HTBI primers were used to build TCR beta libraries. TCRdb called the multiplex PCR reads again in MiXCR, with one record for every CDR3 protein. This table holds about 350,000 distinct CDR3 sequences, around 15% found once. This sample's time point: newly diagnosed GD, antithyroid drugs for less than 3 months. RNA from PBMCs was the source of the TCR library. These data are also associated with another study on T cells in Graves' hyperthyroidism and ophthalmopathy.

This chain uses TRBV11-3 with TRBJ2-5; the match to TRBD2 covers 7 bases. This sample comprised peripheral blood mononuclear cells (PBMCs), obtained at new diagnosis, from a patient treated with antithyroid drugs. The sequence derives from a man aged 40-55 years with Graves disease. CDR3 in amino acids: CASSPRLAALGQETQYF. In DNA form, the CDR3 reads TGTGCCAGCAGCCCGAGACTAGCCGCCCTCGGACAAGAGACCCAATACTTC.